A single sample gave rise to the 21 T cell receptor beta chains below, sequenced in a study of cytomegalovirus exposure and HLA in healthy donors. The PCR employed 60 Vbeta primers together with 13 Jbeta primers. Clones were sequenced by immunoSEQ multiplex PCR, and TCRdb holds only the in-frame ones, with some missing. The sample consists of approximately 190,000 clones, over 75% of them appearing once. Sequencing was performed on PBMCs. These receptors all come from a man aged 45-65 years in good health and CMV-seronegative.

A few counts support this clone. This chain joins TRBV30 and TRBJ1-5; D uncertain. Germline V gives CDR1 GTSNPN, CDR2 SVGIG (reference sequence). Trimming took 2 bases from V and 4 from J, leaving 9 bases between them. The CDR3 has 13 residues. The CDR3 region is CAWSTEGNQPQHF. For the CDR3, the DNA is TGTGCCTGGAGTACCGAGGGTAATCAGCCCCAGCATTTT. The whole variable domain, filled in from reference TRBV30 and TRBJ1-5, reads SQTIHQWPATLVQPVGSPLSLECTVEGTSNPNLYWYRQAAGRGLQLLFYSVGIGQISSEVPQNLSASRPQDRQFILSSKKLLLSDSGFYLCAWSTEGNQPQHFGDGTRLSIL.

The chain recombines TRBV6-1 with TRBJ1-1; D unresolved. This CDR3 is 13 amino acids long. Per germline, CDR1 MNHNS and CDR2 SASEGT. Trimming took 8 bases from V and 5 from J, leaving 15 bases between them. This CDR3 is CASLKPGGTEAFF. The CDR3 bases are TGTGCCAGCCTCAAGCCCGGAGGGACTGAAGCTTTCTTT.

CDR3 sequence: CASSYAGGGQPQHF. DNA for the CDR3: TGTGCCAGCAGTTATGCTGGGGGGGGGCAGCCCCAGCATTTT. The rearrangement links TRBV6-5 to TRBJ1-5; D possibly corresponds to TRBD1 (5 bases). Germline V gives CDR1 MNHEY, CDR2 SVGAGI. This CDR3 spans 14 amino acids. Trimming removed 3 bases from V and 7 bases from J, with 13 bases in between.

The J gene is TRBJ2-4, the V gene TRBV5-4, with 8 bases matching TRBD2. With V trimmed by 0 bases and J by 3 bases, 5 bases remained unmatched. The CDR3 extends over 16 amino acids. Germline CDR1 reads SGHNT; CDR2 reads YYREEE (reference sequence). The CDR3 loop is CASSLGAGVSKNIQYF. CDR3 sequence (DNA): TGTGCCAGCAGCTTGGGAGCGGGGGTGAGCAAAAACATTCAGTACTTC. The full variable domain, completed using reference TRBV5-4 and TRBJ2-4, is ETGVTQSPTHLIKTRGQQVTLRCSSQSGHNTVSWYQQALGQGPQFIFQYYREEENGRGNFPPRFSGLQFPNYSSELNVNALELDDSALYLCASSLGAGVSKNIQYFGAGTRLSVL.

The V call is TRBV11-2, the J call TRBJ2-7; 7 bases are shared with TRBD2. The germline gives CDR1 SGHAT, CDR2 FQNNGV. The CDR3 loop spans 14 amino acids. The trim removed 5 bases at V and 3 bases at J, leaving 7 bases unmatched. The CDR3 loop is CASSRGERLYEQYF. The DNA of the CDR3 is TGTGCCAGCAGCCGGGGGGAGAGGCTCTACGAGCAGTACTTC. Drawing the rest from reference TRBV11-2 and TRBJ2-7, the complete variable domain is EAGVAQSPRYKIIEKRQSVAFWCNPISGHATLYWYQQILGQGPKLLIQFQNNGVVDDSQLPKDRFSAERLKGVDSTLKIQPAKLEDSAVYLCASSRGERLYEQYFGPGTRLTVT.

The chain carries TRBV27 and TRBJ1-2, with 7 bases aligning to TRBD1. The CDR3 spans 14 residues. The V segment lost 5 bases and the J segment 4 bases; nucleotides outside the gene matches: 7. CDR1 and CDR2 (germline): MNHEY, SMNVEV (reference sequence). The DNA of the CDR3 is TGTGCCAGCAGTCTTACAGGGGCGAGCTATGGCTACACCTTC. It encodes CASSLTGASYGYTF.

V and J are TRBV19 and TRBJ2-1, with a weak D call TRBD1 (5 bases). The V and J ends lost 9 bases and 4 bases respectively, with 22 bases between them. CDR3 length: 16 amino acids. Germline V gives CDR1 LNHDA, CDR2 SQIVND (reference sequence). This CDR3 reads CARRWGLLRVYNEQFF. CDR3 coding DNA: TGTGCCAGACGTTGGGGCCTCCTTCGCGTTTACAATGAGCAGTTCTTC.

The rearrangement links TRBV6-5 to TRBJ2-5; 8 nucleotides match TRBD2. V gave up 4 bases and J gave up 3 bases; unmatched junction bases: 10. This CDR3 spans 16 amino acids. Germline CDR1 is MNHEY and CDR2 is SVGAGI. For the CDR3, the DNA is TGTGCCAGCAGTTTCATACCGGGACTAGAGAAAGAGACCCAGTACTTC. It translates to CASSFIPGLEKETQYF.

The CDR3 sequence is CAWSVGAGIGETQYF. DNA for the CDR3: TGTGCCTGGAGTGTCGGAGCGGGTATCGGTGAGACCCAGTACTTC. V is TRBV30 and J is TRBJ2-5; D might be TRBD2 (6 bases). The CDR3 contains 15 residues. Germline V gene lookup returns CDR1 GTSNPN and CDR2 SVGIG (reference sequence). V lost 0 bases to trimming and J lost 5 bases, with 16 bases between them.

The gene calls are TRBV4-3 and TRBJ2-1, with unresolved D. Germline CDR1 reads LGHNA; CDR2 reads YSLEER. The V and J ends lost 0 bases and 4 bases respectively, with 7 bases between them. The CDR3 runs 14 residues. The CDR3 bases are TGCGCCAGCAGCCAAGAATCCGTTTACAATGAGCAGTTCTTC. Its translation: CASSQESVYNEQFF.

This chain joins TRBV10-3 and TRBJ2-7; 11 bases line up with TRBD1. This CDR3 spans 14 amino acids. Germline values: CDR1 ENHRY, CDR2 SYGVKD. The V segment lost 6 bases and the J segment 4 bases; nucleotides outside the gene matches: 5. CDR3 residues: CAISLDRGQYEQYF. In nucleotides, the CDR3 is TGTGCCATCAGCCTGGACAGGGGGCAGTACGAGCAGTACTTC.

The V and J genes are TRBV11-2 and TRBJ2-1; 8 bases map to TRBD1. This CDR3 region has 16 residues. Germline V gene lookup returns CDR1 SGHAT and CDR2 FQNNGV. Trimming cost V 2 bases and J 0 bases; bases outside gene matches: 3. CDR3 DNA sequence: TGTGCCAGCAGCTTAAACAGGGGGTCCTCCTACAATGAGCAGTTCTTC. This gives the protein CASSLNRGSSYNEQFF.

The chain uses TRBV10-3 and TRBJ2-7, with D possibly matching TRBD2 (5 bases). Germline V gene sequence: CDR1 ENHRY, CDR2 SYGVKD. The CDR3 runs 13 residues. Trimming took off 2 bases at V and 2 bases at J, with 7 bases between the two ends. The CDR3 region has the DNA TGTGCCATCAGTGAGACCGGGACCTACGAGCAGTACTTC. This codes for CAISETGTYEQYF.

This clone was recorded only once. CDR3 nucleotide sequence: TGTGCCAGCAGCTTACCCACTAGCGGGGGAACCTACGAGCAGTACTTC. It codes for CASSLPTSGGTYEQYF. This rearrangement joins TRBV7-6 to TRBJ2-7; 11 bases line up with TRBD2. The CDR3 runs 16 residues. The germline CDR1 and CDR2 sequences are SGHVS and FNYEAQ. V lost 2 bases, J lost 2 bases, and 5 bases stayed unmatched.

V usage is TRBV19 and J usage is TRBJ1-6; no definite D call. The CDR3 has 15 amino acids. V shed 2 bases and J shed 9 bases, with 14 bases lying between them. Germline V gene lookup returns CDR1 LNHDA and CDR2 SQIVND (reference sequence). In nucleotides, the CDR3 is TGTGCCAGTAGTATAATGACGACAATACGTTCACCCCTCCACTTT. Its translation: CASSIMTTIRSPLHF. Using reference TRBV19 and TRBJ1-6 for the parts outside the CDR3, the full variable domain is DGGITQSPKYLFRKEGQNVTLSCEQNLNHDAMYWYRQDPGQGLRLIYYSQIVNDFQKGDIAEGYSVSREKKESFPLTVTSAQKNPTAFYLCASSIMTTIRSPLHFGNGTRLTVT.

The gene calls are TRBV6-5 and TRBJ1-2; no clear D. V lost 2 bases to trimming and J lost 5 bases, with 12 bases between them. This CDR3 is built from 14 residues. Germline V gives CDR1 MNHEY, CDR2 SVGAGI. The CDR3 reads CASSYVRVGYGYTF. The CDR3 DNA reads TGTGCCAGCAGTTACGTGAGGGTTGGATATGGCTACACCTTC.

This clone was seen more than once but under ten times. The chain combines TRBV27 with TRBJ1-6; D may be TRBD1 (5 bases). CDR3 length equals 15 residues. Trimming cost V 6 bases and J 8 bases, with 17 bases left between them. Germline assignment: CDR1 MNHEY and CDR2 SMNVEV (reference sequence). As DNA, the CDR3 is TGTGCCAGCAGGAATGCAGGGTGGGAGGATTCACCCCTCCACTTT. The encoded protein is CASRNAGWEDSPLHF.

The chain joins TRBV19 to TRBJ2-1; 7 bases are shared with TRBD1. Trimming removed 5 bases from V and 4 bases from J; junction bases left unmatched: 2. This CDR3 has 13 residues. The germline gives CDR1 LNHDA, CDR2 SQIVND (reference sequence). The CDR3 nucleotides are TGTGCCAGTAGTGCCAGGGGGTACAATGAGCAGTTCTTC. Encoded protein: CASSARGYNEQFF.

CDR3 amino acids: CASRKPGQGAGDYGYTF. The DNA of the CDR3 is TGTGCCAGCAGGAAGCCGGGACAGGGGGCAGGGGACTATGGCTACACCTTC. V gene TRBV6-4 combines with J gene TRBJ1-2, with 12 bases fitting TRBD1. CDR1 and CDR2 (germline): MRHNA, SNTAGT. V was clipped by 6 bases and J by 3 bases; unmatched bases: 11. This CDR3 has 17 residues.

This clone was seen a few times. This rearrangement joins TRBV4-3 to TRBJ2-1, with 8 bases matching TRBD2. Germline lookup yields CDR1 LGHNA and CDR2 YSLEER. Trimming cost V 1 base and J 5 bases; bases outside gene matches: 7. The length of the CDR3 is 16 residues. The CDR3 nucleotides are TGCGCCAGCAGCCAAGGGGTGGCGGGGGGTCACAATGAGCAGTTCTTC. Its translation: CASSQGVAGGHNEQFF.

This clone was counted a few times. This specimen includes other DNA sequences encoding the same CDR3. The chain recombines TRBV4-3 with TRBJ1-5; 11 bases fit TRBD1. The V gene's germline CDR1 is LGHNA and CDR2 YSLEER. The junction had 1 base not matched to a gene; V was cut back by 3 bases and J by 6 bases. CDR3 length: 14 amino acids. Written as DNA, the CDR3 is TGCGCCAGCAGCCAGGGACAGGGGGGTCAGCCCCAGCATTTT. Translation gives CASSQGQGGQPQHF.